Listed here are 27 T cell receptor beta chains from one sample, sequenced in a study of cytomegalovirus exposure and HLA in healthy donors. PCR employed 60 Vbeta and 13 Jbeta primers. Method: immunoSEQ multiplex PCR; TCRdb's copy keeps in-frame clones and lacks some. The sample includes 150,000 to 200,000 clones, approximately 82% of them seen just once. Sample: PBMCs. All receptors come from a woman in her twenties or thirties in good health and CMV-seronegative.

This clone was counted once. The chain is built from TRBV7-2 and TRBJ1-1; D remains ambiguous. Germline lookup yields CDR1 SGHTA and CDR2 FQGNSA. Between the trimmed V and J ends, which lost 4 bases and 4 bases, there was a span of 7 bases. This CDR3 contains 12 residues. DNA for the CDR3: TGTGCCAGCAGCTCTCCGGGCACTGAAGCTTTCTTT. It yields the protein CASSSPGTEAFF.

CDR3 sequence reads: CASSPLRAGTSGSYEQYF. The CDR3 DNA is TGTGCCAGCTCACCACTAAGGGCTGGGACTAGCGGTAGCTACGAGCAGTACTTC. This sequence joins TRBV18 and TRBJ2-7; TRBD2 matches 11 bases. The CDR3 length is 18 residues. Germline CDR1 KGHSH, CDR2 LQKENI. Trimming removed 1 base from V and 3 bases from J; junction bases left unmatched: 11.

The chain carries TRBV28 and TRBJ1-2; TRBD1 matches 7 bases. The CDR3 sequence is 14 residues long. The germline V gene encodes CDR1 MDHEN and CDR2 SYDVKM. J was trimmed by 5 bases and V by 6 bases; bases with no gene match: 9. CDR3 sequence: CASRSDRTYYGYTF. The CDR3 DNA sequence: TGTGCCAGCAGGTCGGACAGGACTTATTATGGCTACACCTTC.

The DNA of the CDR3 is TGCAGCGCACGGACAGGGTTTGGGGCCAACGTCCTGACTTTC. It codes for CSARTGFGANVLTF. The chain links TRBV29-1 to TRBJ2-6; TRBD1 matches at 8 bases. The CDR3 runs to 14 residues. The germline gives CDR1 SQVTM, CDR2 ANQGSEA. The trim removed 7 bases at V and 3 bases at J, leaving 5 bases unmatched.

Comments on this clone: One end of the junction fails to match germline, which may point to a read error. This rearrangement joins TRBV4-1 to TRBJ2-4; D is ambiguous. The germline V gene has CDR1 MGHRA and CDR2 YSYEKL. This CDR3 is 14 amino acids long. CDR3 amino acids: CASSQLTGKNSQYF. The CDR3 nucleotides read TGCGCCAGCAGCCAATTAACCGGCAAAAACAGTCAGTACTTC.

The rearrangement links TRBV7-2 to TRBJ1-2, with D unclear. The CDR3 length is 13 residues. CDR1 SGHTA and CDR2 FQGNSA come from the germline V gene. V was trimmed by 2 bases and J by 2 bases, leaving 6 bases between them. CDR3 DNA sequence: TGTGCCAGCAGCTTATCACAGAACTATGGCTACACCTTC. Its translation is CASSLSQNYGYTF.

This clone was found once. This rearrangement joins TRBV5-4 to TRBJ2-7, with 12 bases that match TRBD2. Trimming took 0 bases from V and 2 from J; bases not matched to a gene: 0. CDR3 length equals 15 residues. Per the germline V gene, CDR1 is SGHNT and CDR2 is YYREEE (reference sequence). Written as DNA, the CDR3 is TGTGCCAGCAGCTTGGGACTAGCGGGGGCCTACGAGCAGTACTTC. As protein: CASSLGLAGAYEQYF.

This clone was recorded only once. This rearrangement joins TRBV28 to TRBJ2-7; D gene ambiguous. Per germline, CDR1 MDHEN and CDR2 SYDVKM. The CDR3 totals 11 residues. Trimming left V 7 bases short and J 3 bases short, with 7 bases between. CDR3 residues: CASTIHYEQYF. The CDR3 DNA reads as TGTGCCAGCACCATCCACTACGAGCAGTACTTC.

J is TRBJ2-3 and V is TRBV4-3; 8 nucleotides agree with TRBD1. The CDR3 has 16 residues. The germline gives CDR1 LGHNA, CDR2 YSLEER. V shed 0 bases, J shed 3 bases, and the junction held 5 bases outside the gene matches. The CDR3 DNA is TGCGCCAGCAGCCAAGATCGGACAGGGAGGACAGATACGCAGTATTTT. Encoded protein: CASSQDRTGRTDTQYF.

This chain links TRBV7-8 with TRBJ2-1, with TRBD1 as a possible D gene (5 bases). Germline CDR1 SGHVS, CDR2 FQNEAQ. This CDR3 has 12 residues. V dropped 3 bases and J dropped 5 bases, with 5 bases sitting between them. The CDR3 reads CASSFRDNEQFF. The CDR3 region has the DNA TGTGCCAGCAGCTTCAGGGACAATGAGCAGTTCTTC.

This sequence joins TRBV27 and TRBJ1-6, with D possibly being TRBD1 (6 bases). V was shortened by 5 bases and J by 5 bases, with 7 bases between the two germline ends. CDR3 size: 13 residues. CDR1 and CDR2 from the germline V gene are MNHEY and SMNVEV (reference sequence). CDR3 sequence: CASSKGDNSPLHF. In DNA, the CDR3 is TGTGCCAGCAGTAAGGGGGATAATTCACCCCTCCACTTT.

This chain links TRBV27 with TRBJ2-1, with 8 nucleotides matching TRBD1. CDR1 MNHEY and CDR2 SMNVEV come from the germline V gene (reference sequence). V gave up 2 bases and J gave up 6 bases; unmatched junction bases: 6. This CDR3 has 15 amino acids. The CDR3 region has the DNA TGTGCCAGCAGTTTACAGGGACAGGCGATCAATGAGCAGTTCTTC. Its protein product is CASSLQGQAINEQFF.

This sequence joins TRBV27 and TRBJ1-3; 8 bases map to TRBD1. CDR3 size: 16 residues. Germline V gene data show CDR1 as MNHEY and CDR2 as SMNVEV (reference sequence). V lost 5 bases, J lost 4 bases, and 10 bases stayed unmatched. The CDR3 reads CASSPNTGGLGNTIYF. The CDR3 nucleotides are TGTGCCAGCAGTCCTAACACAGGGGGACTCGGAAACACCATATATTTT.

The rearrangement links TRBV5-1 to TRBJ2-7; 10 bases are shared with TRBD1. V lost 6 bases, J lost 3 bases, and 3 bases stayed unmatched. The CDR3 spans 13 residues. Germline lookup yields CDR1 SGHRS and CDR2 YFSETQ. The CDR3 sequence: CASTRTGGYEQYF. The CDR3 DNA is TGCGCCAGCACCCGGACAGGGGGCTACGAGCAGTACTTC. The full variable domain, in which reference TRBV5-1 and TRBJ2-7 provide the parts outside the CDR3, is KAGVTQTPRYLIKTRGQQVTLSCSPISGHRSVSWYQQTPGQGLQFLFEYFSETQRNKGNFPGRFSGRQFSNSRSEMNVSTLELGDSALYLCASTRTGGYEQYFGPGTRLTVT.

The rearrangement joins TRBV4-1 to TRBJ2-7; possibly TRBD2 for D (5 bases). V dropped 0 bases and J dropped 5 bases, with 8 bases sitting between them. CDR1 and CDR2 from the germline V gene are MGHRA and YSYEKL. The CDR3 consists of 13 residues. CDR3 bases: TGCGCCAGCAGCCAAGATTTGGGAGACGAGCAGTACTTC. This encodes CASSQDLGDEQYF.

The chain carries TRBV7-9 and TRBJ2-2; 8 bases are a match to TRBD2. The CDR3 extends over 14 amino acids. Trimming took 5 bases from V and 4 from J; bases not matched to a gene: 3. Germline CDR1 SEHNR, CDR2 FQNEAQ (reference sequence). The CDR3 DNA follows: TGTGCCAGCAGCCCAAGCGGGAGCACCGGGGAGCTGTTTTTT. It is translated as CASSPSGSTGELFF.

The V gene is TRBV2, the J gene TRBJ2-5, with 12 nucleotides matching TRBD2. This CDR3 is built from 14 residues. The junction had 2 bases not matched to a gene; V was cut back by 6 bases and J by 3 bases. The V gene's germline CDR1 is SNHLY and CDR2 FYNNEI. The CDR3 loop is CASRRTSGEETQYF. Here the CDR3 DNA reads TGTGCCAGCAGAAGGACTAGCGGGGAAGAGACCCAGTACTTC. The whole variable domain, filled in from reference TRBV2 and TRBJ2-5, reads EPEVTQTPSHQVTQMGQEVILRCVPISNHLYFYWYRQILGQKVEFLVSFYNNEISEKSEIFDDQFSVERPDGSNFTLKIRSTKLEDSAMYFCASRRTSGEETQYFGPGTRLLVL.

V gene TRBV9 combines with J gene TRBJ2-7; 12 positions match TRBD2. Germline assignment: CDR1 SGDLS and CDR2 YYNGEE. V shed 5 bases, J shed 2 bases, and the junction held 2 bases outside the gene matches. The CDR3 runs 14 residues. The CDR3 DNA is TGTGCCAGCAGGTCTAGCGGGAGGGCCTACGAGCAGTACTTC. It yields the protein CASRSSGRAYEQYF.

This clone was seen a handful of times. The chain links TRBV27 to TRBJ2-2; TRBD2 matches at 14 bases. With V trimmed by 0 bases and J by 7 bases, 10 bases remained unmatched. The CDR3 has 19 residues. Germline CDR1 MNHEY, CDR2 SMNVEV (reference sequence). CDR3 sequence: CASSLSPRLAGGPSGELFF. In DNA, the CDR3 is TGTGCCAGCAGTTTATCCCCCAGACTAGCGGGAGGGCCTAGCGGGGAGCTGTTTTTT.

The chain employs TRBV6-1 and TRBJ2-7, with TRBD1 as a possible D gene (6 bases). This CDR3 spans 16 amino acids. Germline V gene lookup returns CDR1 MNHNS and CDR2 SASEGT. The ends were cut back, 4 bases at V and 2 bases at J, with 18 bases in the middle. The CDR3: CASSAGTGYPPYEQYF. As DNA, the CDR3 is TGTGCCAGCAGTGCGGGAACAGGGTACCCACCCTACGAGCAGTACTTC.

Comments on this clone: At one of its ends the junction is not consistent with the germline gene, which may arise from a read error. This chain uses TRBV28 with TRBJ2-1; D may be TRBD2 (6 bases). Germline values: CDR1 MDHEN, CDR2 SYDVKM. CDR3 size: 15 residues. Written as DNA, the CDR3 is TGTGCCAGCAGCTTATTGACTAGCTCCTACAATGAGCAGTTCTTC. The encoded protein is CASSLLTSSYNEQFF.

The chain carries TRBV28 and TRBJ1-4, with 7 bases that match TRBD1. Unmatched junction bases numbered 19, after V lost 5 bases and J lost 4 bases. Germline V gives CDR1 MDHEN, CDR2 SYDVKM. This CDR3 is 19 amino acids long. DNA for the CDR3: TGTGCCAGCAGTCGGCGGGTCGAGAGAACAGGGGACTTTAATGAAAAACTGTTTTTT. Amino acid sequence: CASSRRVERTGDFNEKLFF.

V is TRBV4-1 and J is TRBJ1-5, with 10 bases identical to TRBD1. The CDR3 covers 17 residues. With V trimmed by 4 bases and J by 3 bases, 9 bases remained unmatched. CDR1 is MGHRA, CDR2 YSYEKL, per germline. For the CDR3, the DNA is TGCGCCAGCAGCCCGGGTACCGGGACAGGGGCCAATCAGCCCCAGCATTTT. Encoded protein: CASSPGTGTGANQPQHF.

With respect to this clone: One junction end does not reproduce the germline sequence, and a read error may be involved. The rearrangement joins TRBV19 to TRBJ2-4; the D gene is possibly TRBD1 (5 bases). Looked up from germline, CDR1 is LNHDA and CDR2 is SQIVND (reference sequence). The CDR3 runs 17 residues. The DNA for the CDR3 is TGTGCCAGTAGTATGCTGTTGGGCAGTCTGGACAAAACCATTCAGTACTTC. Residues: CASSMLLGSLDKTIQYF.

Of note for this clone: The same CDR3 also results from other DNA sequences found in this sample. The chain has TRBV19 and TRBJ2-1; D is possibly TRBD1 (6 bases). Per the germline V gene, CDR1 is LNHDA and CDR2 is SQIVND (reference sequence). The CDR3 is 15 residues long. Trimming took off 1 base at V and 1 base at J, with 8 bases between the two ends. The CDR3 region is CASSIGQGSYNEQFF. The CDR3 bases are TGTGCCAGTAGTATAGGTCAGGGGTCCTACAATGAGCAGTTCTTC.

The chain carries TRBV7-9 and TRBJ2-3; D is possibly TRBD2 (7 bases). Germline loops: CDR1 SEHNR, CDR2 FQNEAQ (reference sequence). The germline V and J ends were trimmed by 5 bases and 4 bases, with 16 bases remaining between them. CDR3 length: 15 residues. CDR3 sequence (DNA): TGTGCCAGCAGCCTACCCGGGGGGCGTTCAGATACGCAGTATTTT. Its protein product is CASSLPGGRSDTQYF.

There are a few counts of this clone. This rearrangement joins TRBV4-1 to TRBJ2-1, with 9 bases lining up with TRBD1. CDR1 and CDR2 from the germline V gene are MGHRA and YSYEKL. This CDR3 has 17 amino acids. V lost 2 bases to trimming and J lost 4 bases; unmatched junction nucleotides: 9. CDR3 residues: CASSQSTTGGSYNEQFF. The CDR3 DNA is TGCGCCAGCAGCCAATCGACGACAGGGGGGAGTTACAATGAGCAGTTCTTC.